Below, 6 T cell receptor beta chains from the same sample are listed, as sequenced in a study of T cell changes during pregnancy in multiple sclerosis. Measured with immunoSEQ multiplex PCR; TCRdb has only the in-frame clones, and not every one. The table records roughly 40,000 clones, roughly 90% of them present only once. This specimen was CD8+ T cells from peripheral blood mononuclear cells, taken in the first trimester of pregnancy. These receptors all come from a female donor with multiple sclerosis, enrolled in a pregnancy study.

The gene calls are TRBV2 and TRBJ2-2; D not certain. The V gene's germline CDR1 is SNHLY and CDR2 FYNNEI. V lost 1 base and J 4 bases, leaving 7 bases between the germline ends. The CDR3 consists of 14 residues. CDR3 sequence reads: CASSEGQATGELFF. The DNA of the CDR3 is TGTGCCAGCAGTGAAGGCCAGGCCACCGGGGAGCTGTTTTTT.

The CDR3 reads CASSLWSQGGHTEAFF. The CDR3 region has the DNA TGTGCCAGCAGCTTATGGTCTCAGGGAGGGCACACTGAAGCTTTCTTT. The chain links TRBV11-2 to TRBJ1-1; a possible D gene is TRBD1 (5 bases). Germline loops: CDR1 SGHAT, CDR2 FQNNGV. CDR3 size: 16 residues. V was trimmed by 2 bases and J by 3 bases, leaving 16 bases between them. Complete variable domain (other parts from reference TRBV11-2 and TRBJ1-1): EAGVAQSPRYKIIEKRQSVAFWCNPISGHATLYWYQQILGQGPKLLIQFQNNGVVDDSQLPKDRFSAERLKGVDSTLKIQPAKLEDSAVYLCASSLWSQGGHTEAFFGQGTRLTVV.

This clone appeared once. The V gene is TRBV11-3, the J gene TRBJ2-1, with 11 nucleotides matching TRBD1. Looked up from germline, CDR1 is SGHNT and CDR2 is YENEEA. The CDR3 runs to 14 residues. J gave up 3 bases and V 8 bases, and 3 bases lay outside the gene matches. The CDR3 sequence: CASAGTGGYNEQFF. CDR3 DNA: TGTGCCAGCGCCGGGACAGGGGGCTACAATGAGCAGTTCTTC.

This chain connects TRBV2 to TRBJ1-5; 9 nucleotides align to TRBD1. The V gene's germline CDR1 is SNHLY and CDR2 FYNNEI. The CDR3 extends over 15 amino acids. With 6 bases clipped from V and 7 bases from J, the junction kept 10 bases outside the gene matches. The CDR3 region is CASRDSGQGFQPQHF. CDR3 bases: TGTGCCAGCAGGGATTCGGGACAGGGTTTCCAGCCCCAGCATTTT.

The chain joins TRBV11-2 to TRBJ2-7; a weak D match, TRBD1 (5 bases). Germline CDR1 reads SGHAT; CDR2 reads FQNNGV. The CDR3 runs to 12 residues. V was cut by 3 bases and J by 5 bases, with 8 bases left in between. The CDR3 region is CASSFVRDEQYF. The CDR3 nucleotides read TGTGCCAGCAGCTTCGTCAGGGACGAGCAGTACTTC.

The chain links TRBV18 to TRBJ1-6; TRBD1 aligns across 7 bases. V was pared by 3 bases and J by 13 bases, with 15 bases of the junction left unmatched. The CDR3 extends over 16 amino acids. Germline CDR1 and CDR2: KGHSH and LQKENI. The CDR3 loop is CASSPIFGTDYPPLHF. CDR3 bases: TGTGCCAGCTCACCCATTTTCGGGACAGACTACCCGCCCCTCCACTTT.